A selection of T cell receptor beta chains follows, all from one sample in a study of blood T cells in healthy people across ages. TCRdb redid the calling of the 5' RACE reads with MiXCR, one entry per CDR3 protein. The sample includes about 1.5 million distinct CDR3 sequences, approximately 39% seen only once; the top ten take just over 4%. Input material: blood. The receptor set was obtained from a woman between 18 and 29 years old in good health. The conserved cysteine and the conserved F or W are not part of the CDR3 here. Fields, in order: V gene, D gene, CDR3 protein. A D gene is named only where the DNA matches it firmly.

TRBV29-1	TRBD1	SVEPTGGVGGYT
TRBV7-8	TRBD1	ASSSYRQGEEQY
TRBV7-2	.	ASSNGFSYEQY
TRBV20-1	TRBD2	SARWGGRPNEQF
TRBV12-3/TRBV12-4	.	ASSLGTGVDTQY
TRBV6-5	.	ASRPRVGQATQY
TRBV12-3/TRBV12-4	TRBD1	ATGATGGVTEAF
TRBV29-1	TRBD2	SVERGTSGMQETQY
TRBV7-2	TRBD2	ASNPRSGGYYNEQF
TRBV7-6	.	ASSHNRETEAF
TRBV20-1	TRBD1	SANDRDRYNEQF
TRBV20-1	TRBD1	SATRQGSKPEAF
TRBV7-2	TRBD2	ASSLAPRTSRTDTQY
TRBV4-1	.	ASSQSTLYNEQF
TRBV4-1	TRBD1	ASSPWDSEIYGYT
TRBV18	TRBD1	ASSRDRVSPEAF
TRBV7-2	.	ASSLTEAYGYT
TRBV7-2	.	ASSLVAGATREQF
TRBV30	.	AWSARLWAEAF
TRBV7-9	.	ASSDLEGFSYEQY
TRBV5-1	.	ASSLSPEASYEQY
TRBV20-1	.	SAQSGTRASGANVLT
TRBV13	TRBD1	ASKETGSEQF
TRBV14	.	ASSHVGAEAF
TRBV20-1	.	SAREGRAANYGYT
TRBV5-1	.	ASSFGFVGDTEAF
TRBV7-3	TRBD2	ASSLASVIGGRPDNEQF
TRBV2	TRBD2	ASSEFSGSGNEQY
TRBV9	.	ASSFRSSTSTDTQY
TRBV2	.	ASSGEAGHYNEQF
TRBV6-4	.	ASSAQDSEGYT
TRBV28	.	ASSRTRKPRDTQY
TRBV18	TRBD1	ASSPGTGMREYGYT
TRBV29-1	TRBD1	SVVGGTGGLEQF
TRBV29-1	TRBD2	SVIPGLEGYEQY
TRBV29-1	.	SVVKSESHNEQY
TRBV15	.	ATSRDSRGYGYT
TRBV28	TRBD1	ASWDRGSNQPQH
TRBV20-1	.	SARGGASYNEQF
TRBV20-1	.	SAGGRGYT
TRBV20-1	.	SGAGSHETQY
TRBV20-1	.	SPRAGNSPLH
TRBV20-1	TRBD2	SAKTSGRRGEQY
TRBV6-1	.	ASRTDGGYGYT
TRBV20-1	TRBD1	SARGGTGGTGYT
TRBV3-1	.	ASSQDWSSYGQY
TRBV20-1	TRBD1	SARQGLNQPRH